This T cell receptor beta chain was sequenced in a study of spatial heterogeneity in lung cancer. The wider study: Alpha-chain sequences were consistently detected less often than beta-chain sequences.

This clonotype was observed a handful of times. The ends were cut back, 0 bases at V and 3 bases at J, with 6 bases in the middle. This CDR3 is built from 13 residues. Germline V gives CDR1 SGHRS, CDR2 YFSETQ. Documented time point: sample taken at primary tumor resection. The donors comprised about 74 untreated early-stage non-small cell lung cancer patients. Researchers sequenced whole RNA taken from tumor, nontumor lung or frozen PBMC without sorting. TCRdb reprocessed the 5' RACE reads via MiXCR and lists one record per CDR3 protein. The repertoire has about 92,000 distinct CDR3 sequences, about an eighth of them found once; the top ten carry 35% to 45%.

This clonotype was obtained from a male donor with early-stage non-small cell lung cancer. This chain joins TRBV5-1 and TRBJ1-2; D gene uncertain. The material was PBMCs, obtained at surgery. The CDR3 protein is CASSLVDDYGYTF. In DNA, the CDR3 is TGCGCCAGCAGCTTGGTTGATGACTATGGCTACACCTTC.